This paragraph covers one T cell receptor beta chain sequence. These data are taken from a study of blood T cell repertoires in COVID-19. About the research overall: The samples span acute and convalescent COVID-19 from the United States, Italy and Spain.

Authors' processing steps: How many nucleated cells were present was estimated from reference gene primer amplification. Assay used: immunoSEQ multiplex PCR; TCRdb lists only in-frame clones, some missing. D and trimming come from the DNA, and the V and J calls and clone size come from that table. Among fewer than 250,000 clones listed, just over 85% were seen once. Germline lookup yields CDR1 LGHDT and CDR2 YNNKEL (reference sequence). V lost 0 bases, J lost 7 bases, and 15 bases lay in between. The CDR3 extends over 15 amino acids. The sample was peripheral blood. The receptor was derived from a man aged 45-65 years with acute or convalescent COVID-19. The chain joins TRBV3-1 (or the pseudogene TRBV3-2) to TRBJ1-2; no clear D gene. The CDR3 reads CASSQDLSGWAGYTF. The CDR3 coding sequence is TGTGCCAGCAGCCAAGATTTGTCGGGGTGGGCTGGCTACACCTTC.